One and the same sample provided the 21 T cell receptor beta chains below, sequenced in a study of cytomegalovirus exposure and HLA in healthy donors. PCR was performed using 60 Vbeta and 13 Jbeta primers. Method: immunoSEQ multiplex PCR; TCRdb's copy keeps in-frame clones and lacks some. The sample records some 95,000 clones, about four fifths being singletons. Sequencing was performed on PBMCs. The receptors shown here come from a young man in good health and CMV-seronegative.

CDR3 loop: CASSEARQGDQPQHF. CDR3 sequence (DNA): TGTGCCAGCAGTGAAGCGCGTCAGGGGGATCAGCCCCAGCATTTT. The genes are TRBV6-1 and TRBJ1-5, with 7 bases fitting TRBD1. The germline gives CDR1 MNHNS, CDR2 SASEGT. V shed 0 bases, J shed 5 bases, and the junction held 4 bases outside the gene matches. This CDR3 is built from 15 residues.

The rearrangement uses TRBV2 and TRBJ2-7; possible D gene TRBD1, 5 bases. The CDR3 consists of 14 residues. Germline V gene sequence: CDR1 SNHLY, CDR2 FYNNEI. The V gene lost 7 bases and the J gene lost 0 bases, with 13 bases spanning the gap. CDR3 DNA: TGTGCCAGCATATTACAGGAGAGCTCCTACGAGCAGTACTTC. This encodes CASILQESSYEQYF.

This clone has only one observation. The V gene is TRBV5-1, the J gene TRBJ2-1; possibly TRBD2 for D (6 bases). Deletions cut 0 bases from V and 0 bases from J, with 7 bases between. This CDR3 is built from 15 residues. The germline CDR1 and CDR2 sequences are SGHRS and YFSETQ. The CDR3 coding sequence is TGCGCCAGCAGCTTGGCGGGGGTCTCCTACAATGAGCAGTTCTTC. It is translated as CASSLAGVSYNEQFF.

This sequence joins TRBV7-2 and TRBJ2-1; a possible D gene is TRBD1 (5 bases). CDR1 is SGHTA and CDR2 is FQGNSA in the germline V gene. The CDR3 extends over 17 amino acids. V was cut by 3 bases and J by 7 bases, with 22 bases left in between. CDR3 in amino acids: CASSLGRGVPKTNEQFF. The CDR3 DNA reads as TGTGCCAGCAGCTTGGGGCGTGGAGTTCCTAAAACAAATGAGCAGTTCTTC.

This chain links TRBV10-3 with TRBJ1-1; D is possibly TRBD1 (6 bases). The CDR3 loop spans 18 amino acids. Germline V gene sequence: CDR1 ENHRY, CDR2 SYGVKD. Deletions cut 0 bases from V and 3 bases from J, with 20 bases between. Here the CDR3 reads CAISESNTGNLLDTEAFF. CDR3 in DNA: TGTGCCATCAGTGAGTCCAACACAGGGAACTTGCTCGACACTGAAGCTTTCTTT.

This clone was seen a handful of times. The J gene is TRBJ2-1, the V gene TRBV6-1; unclear D gene. CDR3 size: 11 residues. The V end lost 2 bases, the J end lost 15 bases, and 11 bases lay between the germline ends. Germline values: CDR1 MNHNS, CDR2 SASEGT. The CDR3 loop reads CASSEQARPFF. CDR3 DNA: TGTGCCAGCAGTGAACAGGCTCGCCCGTTCTTC.

This clone has a single count. V gene TRBV29-1 combines with J gene TRBJ1-3; 11 bases are shared with TRBD1. Losses at the gene ends were 6 bases for V and 10 bases for J; bases not matched to a gene: 11. The CDR3 runs 14 residues. The germline CDR1 and CDR2 sequences are SQVTM and ANQGSEA. CDR3: CSVATGTGGRTIYF. CDR3 in DNA: TGCAGCGTCGCCACCGGGACAGGGGGTCGGACCATATATTTT.

This clone has a handful of counts. The chain employs TRBV27 and TRBJ2-3; D is unclear. There are 12 residues in the CDR3. The germline V gene has CDR1 MNHEY and CDR2 SMNVEV (reference sequence). Trimming cost V 7 bases and J 5 bases, with 10 bases left between them. This CDR3 reads CASTSEKDTQYF. Written as DNA, the CDR3 is TGTGCCAGCACCTCTGAGAAAGATACGCAGTATTTT.

This clone has just a few counts. V is TRBV2 and J is TRBJ1-6, with D hard to call. CDR1 is SNHLY, CDR2 FYNNEI, per germline. With 6 bases removed from V and 14 bases from J, the gap between germline ends came to 17 bases. The CDR3 extends over 13 amino acids. This CDR3 reads CASSFSTGGALHF. The CDR3 nucleotides read TGTGCCAGCAGCTTTAGCACCGGCGGCGCCCTCCACTTT.

CDR3 bases: TGTGCCATCAGTGACACCCCCGGTACAGCCCATTATGGCTACACCTTC. Protein: CAISDTPGTAHYGYTF. The rearrangement links TRBV10-3 to TRBJ1-2; D gene unclear. This CDR3 is built from 16 residues. V gave up 3 bases and J gave up 5 bases, with 19 bases separating them. The germline V gene encodes CDR1 ENHRY and CDR2 SYGVKD.

This chain links TRBV27 with TRBJ1-2, with a weak D call TRBD1 (6 bases). V dropped 2 bases and J dropped 5 bases, with 18 bases sitting between them. Germline CDR1 reads MNHEY; CDR2 reads SMNVEV (reference sequence). The length of the CDR3 is 16 residues. In DNA, the CDR3 is TGTGCCAGCAGTTTACGGGCAGGGGCCGGCTTTTATGGCTACACCTTC. It yields the protein CASSLRAGAGFYGYTF.

The gene calls are TRBV10-2 and TRBJ2-1; 8 bases line up with TRBD2. The CDR3 loop spans 15 amino acids. Germline V gene data show CDR1 as WSHSY and CDR2 as SAAADI. After removal of 1 base from V and 12 bases from J, the junction contained 11 bases not matched to a gene. CDR3 nucleotide sequence: TGCGCCAGCAGTGAGTTAAGCGGGGGAAACCCGATGCAGTTCTTC. Translating it yields CASSELSGGNPMQFF.

The chain uses TRBV18 and TRBJ2-7; 11 positions match TRBD2. The CDR3 runs 16 residues. V shed 4 bases and J 6 bases; nucleotides not matched to a gene: 11. CDR1 and CDR2 from the germline V gene are KGHSH and LQKENI. CDR3 in DNA: TGTGCCAGCTCACGAATCGCCACTAGCGGGGGAGGCGAGCAGTACTTC. Its protein is CASSRIATSGGGEQYF. Full variable domain (remainder filled in from reference TRBV18 and TRBJ2-7): NAGVMQNPRHLVRRRGQEARLRCSPMKGHSHVYWYRQLPEEGLKFMVYLQKENIIDESGMPKERFSAEFPKEGPSILRIQQVVRGDSAAYFCASSRIATSGGGEQYFGPGTRLTVT.

The sample holds one count of this clone. V and J are TRBV30 and TRBJ2-5; 7 bases agree with TRBD1. With 4 bases clipped from V and 1 base from J, the junction kept 6 bases outside the gene matches. Germline CDR1 is GTSNPN and CDR2 is SVGIG (reference sequence). This CDR3 spans 14 amino acids. CDR3 protein: CAWNPGQIQETQYF. The CDR3 coding sequence is TGTGCCTGGAATCCGGGACAGATCCAAGAGACCCAGTACTTC.

For this clone: Germline is not matched at one junction end, which may reflect a read error. This chain uses TRBV7-9 with TRBJ2-1; D call uncertain. Germline V gene sequence: CDR1 SEHNR, CDR2 FQNEAQ (reference sequence). The CDR3 contains 12 residues. In DNA form, the CDR3 reads TGTTCCAGCAGCTCCCAATACAATGAGCAGTTCTTC. Protein sequence: CSSSSQYNEQFF.

The chain couples TRBV11-3 to TRBJ2-1; 8 nucleotides align to TRBD2. With V trimmed by 0 bases and J by 7 bases, 11 bases remained unmatched. The germline V gene has CDR1 SGHNT and CDR2 YENEEA. The CDR3 is 17 amino acids. CDR3 in amino acids: CASSLDRAGVGRNEQFF. CDR3 nucleotides: TGTGCCAGCAGCTTAGACCGAGCGGGAGTTGGAAGAAATGAGCAGTTCTTC.

This sequence joins TRBV19 and TRBJ2-1; a weak D match, TRBD1 (6 bases). The V gene's germline CDR1 is LNHDA and CDR2 SQIVND (reference sequence). The CDR3 sequence is 15 residues long. Trimming took off 4 bases at V and 5 bases at J, with 15 bases between the two ends. This CDR3 reads CASSSRGPGDNEQFF. The DNA for the CDR3 is TGTGCCAGTAGTAGCAGGGGTCCGGGCGACAATGAGCAGTTCTTC.

CDR3 DNA sequence: TGTGCCAGCTCACGGCGGGCTAGCACAGATACGCAGTATTTT. This encodes CASSRRASTDTQYF. V usage is TRBV18 and J usage is TRBJ2-3, with D tentatively TRBD2 (5 bases). Trimming pared 4 bases from V and 0 bases from J, leaving 8 bases between. The CDR3 is made up of 14 amino acids. CDR1 KGHSH and CDR2 LQKENI come from the germline V gene. The whole variable domain, filled in from reference TRBV18 and TRBJ2-3, reads NAGVMQNPRHLVRRRGQEARLRCSPMKGHSHVYWYRQLPEEGLKFMVYLQKENIIDESGMPKERFSAEFPKEGPSILRIQQVVRGDSAAYFCASSRRASTDTQYFGPGTRLTVL.

This clone came up once. V is TRBV11-2 and J is TRBJ2-7; possibly TRBD1 for D (5 bases). This CDR3 contains 15 residues. The germline V and J ends were trimmed by 9 bases and 2 bases, with 20 bases remaining between them. The germline V gene has CDR1 SGHAT and CDR2 FQNNGV. The CDR3 DNA reads TGTGCCAGTTCAATGAAGGCAGGGCCCCCCTACGAGCAGTACTTC. It codes for CASSMKAGPPYEQYF.

V gene TRBV5-1 combines with J gene TRBJ1-1, with D tentatively TRBD1 (6 bases). The length of the CDR3 is 16 residues. The germline V and J ends were trimmed by 4 bases and 1 base, with 17 bases remaining between them. Germline V lookup: CDR1 SGHRS, CDR2 YFSETQ. The CDR3 nucleotides are TGCGCCAGCAGCCCGAGCCCGGGACACAGGAACACTGAAGCTTTCTTT. It specifies CASSPSPGHRNTEAFF.

V gene TRBV11-2 combines with J gene TRBJ2-4; D is possibly TRBD1 (6 bases). V was shortened by 0 bases and J by 1 base, with 10 bases between the two germline ends. The CDR3 loop spans 16 amino acids. Germline V gene lookup returns CDR1 SGHAT and CDR2 FQNNGV. CDR3 protein: CASSLEDSRAKNIQYF. Written as DNA, the CDR3 is TGTGCCAGCAGCTTAGAGGACAGTCGGGCCAAAAACATTCAGTACTTC.